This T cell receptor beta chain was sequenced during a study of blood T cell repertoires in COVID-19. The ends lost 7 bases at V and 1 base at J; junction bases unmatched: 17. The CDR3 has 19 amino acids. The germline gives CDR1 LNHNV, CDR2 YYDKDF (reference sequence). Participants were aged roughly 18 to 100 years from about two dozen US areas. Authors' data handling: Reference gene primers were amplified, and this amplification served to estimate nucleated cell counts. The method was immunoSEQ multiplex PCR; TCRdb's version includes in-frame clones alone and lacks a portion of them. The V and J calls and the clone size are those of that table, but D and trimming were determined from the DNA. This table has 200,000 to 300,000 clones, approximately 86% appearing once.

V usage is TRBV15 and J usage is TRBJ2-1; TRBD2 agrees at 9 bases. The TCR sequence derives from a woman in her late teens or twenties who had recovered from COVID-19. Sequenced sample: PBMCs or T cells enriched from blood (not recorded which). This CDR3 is CATMFRGGAGFGSYNEQFF. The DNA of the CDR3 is TGTGCCACCATGTTCCGCGGGGGGGCCGGCTTCGGGTCCTACAATGAGCAGTTCTTC.